Below are 5 T cell receptor beta chains sequenced from a single sample in a study of blood T cell repertoires in COVID-19. This table comes from immunoSEQ multiplex PCR, and its TCRdb copy is limited to in-frame clones, with some not included. The table shows just over 300,000 clones, with roughly 87% occurring only once. The sequencing input was peripheral blood. The receptors come from a man between 18 and 29 years old with active or convalescent COVID-19.

The chain uses TRBV18 and TRBJ2-5; D call uncertain. Germline V lookup: CDR1 KGHSH, CDR2 LQKENI. This CDR3 spans 16 amino acids. Trimming stripped 0 bases from V and 3 bases from J, with 14 bases between. CDR3 protein: CASSPPAVVSEETQYF. The CDR3 DNA sequence: TGTGCCAGCTCACCACCTGCGGTAGTCTCAGAAGAGACCCAGTACTTC.

CDR3: CASSQDPFTYEQYF. As DNA, the CDR3 is TGTGCCAGCAGCCAAGATCCCTTTACCTACGAGCAGTACTTC. The V gene is TRBV4-2, the J gene TRBJ2-7; no clear D gene. Trimming shortened V by 0 bases and J by 2 bases, and 8 bases separated the two germline ends. CDR3 length: 14 residues. Germline V gene sequence: CDR1 LGHNA, CDR2 YNFKEQ.

The gene calls are TRBV6-5 and TRBJ2-5; a possible D gene is TRBD2 (5 bases). The germline V and J ends were trimmed by 10 bases and 5 bases, with 17 bases remaining between them. Germline loops: CDR1 MNHEY, CDR2 SVGAGI. The CDR3 consists of 13 residues. The CDR3: CAIEGLGWETQYF. The CDR3 nucleotides read TGTGCCATCGAGGGATTAGGTTGGGAGACCCAGTACTTC.

V gene TRBV27 combines with J gene TRBJ2-3; TRBD2 might be the D (5 bases). Between the trimmed V and J ends, which lost 4 bases and 3 bases, there was a span of 11 bases. This CDR3 contains 14 residues. Germline values: CDR1 MNHEY, CDR2 SMNVEV (reference sequence). CDR3 sequence (DNA): TGTGCCAGCAGTTCCTCCCGACTAACAGATACGCAGTATTTT. Protein: CASSSSRLTDTQYF.

This chain links TRBV2 with TRBJ1-1; 7 bases fit TRBD1. This CDR3 contains 14 residues. Germline V gene sequence: CDR1 SNHLY, CDR2 FYNNEI. V lost 4 bases to trimming and J lost 4 bases; unmatched junction nucleotides: 6. CDR3 loop: CASSVAGTVTEAFF. Here the CDR3 DNA reads TGTGCCAGCAGTGTGGCCGGGACAGTCACTGAAGCTTTCTTT.